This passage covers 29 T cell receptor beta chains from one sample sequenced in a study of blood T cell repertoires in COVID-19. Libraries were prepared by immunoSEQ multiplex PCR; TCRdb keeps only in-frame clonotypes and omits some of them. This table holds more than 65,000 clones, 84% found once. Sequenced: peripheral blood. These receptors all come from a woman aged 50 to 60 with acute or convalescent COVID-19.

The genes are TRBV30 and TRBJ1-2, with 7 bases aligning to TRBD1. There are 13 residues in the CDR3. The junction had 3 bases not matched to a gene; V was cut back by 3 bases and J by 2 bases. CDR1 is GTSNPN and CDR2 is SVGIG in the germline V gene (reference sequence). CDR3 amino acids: CAWSEGQNYGYTF. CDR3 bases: TGTGCCTGGAGCGAGGGACAGAACTATGGCTACACCTTC.

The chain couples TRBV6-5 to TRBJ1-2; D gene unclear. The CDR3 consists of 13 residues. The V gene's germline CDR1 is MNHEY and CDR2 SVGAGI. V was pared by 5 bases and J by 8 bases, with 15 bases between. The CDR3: CASSLEVHSGYTF. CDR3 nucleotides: TGTGCCAGCAGTCTAGAGGTCCATTCAGGCTACACCTTC.

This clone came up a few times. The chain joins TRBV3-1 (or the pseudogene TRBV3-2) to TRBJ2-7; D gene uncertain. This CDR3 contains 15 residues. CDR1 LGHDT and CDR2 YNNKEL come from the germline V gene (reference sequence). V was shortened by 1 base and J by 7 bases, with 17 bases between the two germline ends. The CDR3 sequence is CASSQGRGPTREQYF. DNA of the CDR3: TGTGCCAGCAGCCAAGGCCGTGGCCCTACGCGGGAGCAGTACTTC.

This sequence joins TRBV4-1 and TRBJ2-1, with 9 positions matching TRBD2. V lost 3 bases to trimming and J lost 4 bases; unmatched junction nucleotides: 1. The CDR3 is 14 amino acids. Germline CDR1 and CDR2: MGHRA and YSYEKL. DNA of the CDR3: TGCGCCAGCAGCCAGCGGGGGGGGTACAATGAGCAGTTCTTC. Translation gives CASSQRGGYNEQFF.

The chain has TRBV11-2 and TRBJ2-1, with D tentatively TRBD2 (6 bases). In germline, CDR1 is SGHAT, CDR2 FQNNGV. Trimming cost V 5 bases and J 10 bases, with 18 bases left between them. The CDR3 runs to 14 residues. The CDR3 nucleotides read TGTGCCAGCAGCCCTCGACTAGACCCCGAGGAGCAGTTCTTC. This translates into CASSPRLDPEEQFF.

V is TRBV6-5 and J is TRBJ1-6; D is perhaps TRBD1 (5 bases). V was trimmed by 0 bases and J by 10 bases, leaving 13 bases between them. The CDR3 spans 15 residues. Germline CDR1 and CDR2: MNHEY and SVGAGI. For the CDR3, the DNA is TGTGCCAGCAGTTACTCGAACAGGCCTGGGTCACCCCTCCACTTT. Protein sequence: CASSYSNRPGSPLHF.

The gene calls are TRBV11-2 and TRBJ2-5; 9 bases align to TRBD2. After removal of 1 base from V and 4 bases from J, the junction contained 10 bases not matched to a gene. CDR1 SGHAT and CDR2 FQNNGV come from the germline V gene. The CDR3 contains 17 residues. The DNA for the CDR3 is TGTGCCAGCAGCTTAGGTGGGGTAGCGGGGGCTAGAGAGACCCAGTACTTC. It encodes CASSLGGVAGARETQYF. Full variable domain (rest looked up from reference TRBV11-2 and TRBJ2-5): EAGVAQSPRYKIIEKRQSVAFWCNPISGHATLYWYQQILGQGPKLLIQFQNNGVVDDSQLPKDRFSAERLKGVDSTLKIQPAKLEDSAVYLCASSLGGVAGARETQYFGPGTRLLVL.

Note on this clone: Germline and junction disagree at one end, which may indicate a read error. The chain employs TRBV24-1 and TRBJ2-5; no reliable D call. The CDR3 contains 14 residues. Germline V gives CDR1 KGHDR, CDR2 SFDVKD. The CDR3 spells CATSDRWLKEAQYF. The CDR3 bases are TGTGCCACCAGTGATCGGTGGTTGAAAGAGGCCCAGTACTTC.

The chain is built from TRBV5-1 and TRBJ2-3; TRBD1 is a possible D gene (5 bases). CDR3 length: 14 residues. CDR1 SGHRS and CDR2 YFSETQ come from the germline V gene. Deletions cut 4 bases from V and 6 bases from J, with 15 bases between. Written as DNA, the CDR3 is TGCGCCAGCAGCCCCCAAGGGGATACGGATACGCAGTATTTT. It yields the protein CASSPQGDTDTQYF.

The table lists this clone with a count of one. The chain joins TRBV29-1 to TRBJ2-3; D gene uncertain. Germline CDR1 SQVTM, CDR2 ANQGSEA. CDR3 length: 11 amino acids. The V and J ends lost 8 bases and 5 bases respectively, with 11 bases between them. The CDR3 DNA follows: TGCAGCTCGCGGCTCAGAGATACGCAGTATTTT. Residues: CSSRLRDTQYF.

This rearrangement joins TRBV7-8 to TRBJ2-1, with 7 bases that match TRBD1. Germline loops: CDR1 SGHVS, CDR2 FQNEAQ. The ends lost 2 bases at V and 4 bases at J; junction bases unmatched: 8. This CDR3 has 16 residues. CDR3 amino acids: CASSLRPGQTYNEQFF. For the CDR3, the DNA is TGTGCCAGCAGCTTACGTCCGGGACAGACTTACAATGAGCAGTTCTTC.

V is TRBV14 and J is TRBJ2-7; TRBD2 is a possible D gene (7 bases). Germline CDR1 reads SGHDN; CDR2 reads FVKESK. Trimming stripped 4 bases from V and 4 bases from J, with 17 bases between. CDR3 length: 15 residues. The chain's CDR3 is CASSLAGAHWYEQYF. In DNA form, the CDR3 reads TGTGCCAGCAGCCTCGCGGGGGCTCATTGGTACGAGCAGTACTTC.

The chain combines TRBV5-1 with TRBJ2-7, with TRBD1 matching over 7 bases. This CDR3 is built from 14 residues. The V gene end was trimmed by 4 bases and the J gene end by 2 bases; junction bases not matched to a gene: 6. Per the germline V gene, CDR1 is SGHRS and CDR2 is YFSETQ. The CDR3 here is CASSAQGNPYEQYF. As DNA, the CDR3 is TGCGCCAGCAGCGCACAGGGGAACCCCTACGAGCAGTACTTC.

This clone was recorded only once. CDR3: CASSQEWDRDGYTF. The CDR3 DNA reads as TGCGCCAGCAGCCAAGAGTGGGACAGGGATGGCTACACCTTC. The genes are TRBV4-3 and TRBJ1-2; 9 nucleotides line up with TRBD1. This CDR3 has 14 amino acids. The germline V gene encodes CDR1 LGHNA and CDR2 YSLEER. The V segment lost 0 bases and the J segment 6 bases; nucleotides outside the gene matches: 2.

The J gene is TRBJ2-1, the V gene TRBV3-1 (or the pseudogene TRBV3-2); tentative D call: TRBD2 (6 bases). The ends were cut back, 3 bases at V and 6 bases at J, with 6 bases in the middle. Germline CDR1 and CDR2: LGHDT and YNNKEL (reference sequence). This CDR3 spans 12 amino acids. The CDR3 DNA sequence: TGTGCCAGCAGCCAGGGGGGCAATGAGCAGTTCTTC. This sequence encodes CASSQGGNEQFF.

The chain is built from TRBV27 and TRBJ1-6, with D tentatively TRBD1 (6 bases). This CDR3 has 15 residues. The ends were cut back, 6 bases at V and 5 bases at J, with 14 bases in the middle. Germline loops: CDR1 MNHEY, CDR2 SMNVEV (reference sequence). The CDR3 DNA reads TGTGCCAGCAGAAACCCGACAGGAGATAATTCACCCCTCCACTTT. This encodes CASRNPTGDNSPLHF.

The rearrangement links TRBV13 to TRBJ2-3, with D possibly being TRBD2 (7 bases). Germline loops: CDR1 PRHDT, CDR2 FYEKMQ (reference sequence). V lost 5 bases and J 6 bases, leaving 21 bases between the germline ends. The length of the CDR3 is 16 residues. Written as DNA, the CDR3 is TGTGCCAGCAGCCGCCGGGGGGCGGGAGATTCCGATACGCAGTATTTT. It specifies CASSRRGAGDSDTQYF.

The CDR3 sequence is CASSPRQGAYEQFF. The CDR3 DNA reads as TGTGCCAGCAGCCCGAGACAGGGGGCTTATGAGCAGTTCTTC. This chain links TRBV7-3 with TRBJ2-1; the match to TRBD1 covers 10 bases. With V trimmed by 5 bases and J by 8 bases, 6 bases remained unmatched. This CDR3 is 14 amino acids long. CDR1 is SGHTA and CDR2 is FQGTGA in the germline V gene. Drawing the rest from reference TRBV7-3 and TRBJ2-1, the complete variable domain is GAGVSQTPSNKVTEKGKYVELRCDPISGHTALYWYRQSLGQGPEFLIYFQGTGAADDSGLPNDRFFAVRPEGSVSTLKIQRTERGDSAVYLCASSPRQGAYEQFFGPGTRLTVL.

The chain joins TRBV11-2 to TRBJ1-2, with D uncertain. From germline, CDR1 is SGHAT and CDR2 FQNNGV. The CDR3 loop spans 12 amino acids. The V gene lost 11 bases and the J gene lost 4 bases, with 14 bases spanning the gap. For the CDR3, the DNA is TGTGCCGTGCGTTCGGGGAGCTATGGCTACACCTTC. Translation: CAVRSGSYGYTF.

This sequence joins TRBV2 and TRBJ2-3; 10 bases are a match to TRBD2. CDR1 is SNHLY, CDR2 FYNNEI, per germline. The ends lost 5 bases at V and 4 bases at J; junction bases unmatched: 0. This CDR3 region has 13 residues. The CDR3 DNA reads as TGTGCCAGCAGTAGCGGGGGGGCAGATACGCAGTATTTT. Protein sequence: CASSSGGADTQYF. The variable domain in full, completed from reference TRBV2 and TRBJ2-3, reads EPEVTQTPSHQVTQMGQEVILRCVPISNHLYFYWYRQILGQKVEFLVSFYNNEISEKSEIFDDQFSVERPDGSNFTLKIRSTKLEDSAMYFCASSSGGADTQYFGPGTRLTVL.

The CDR3 DNA is TGTGCCAGCAGCCATGGGACAGGGGAGTACAATGAGCAGTTCTTC. Translation gives CASSHGTGEYNEQFF. The V and J genes are TRBV6-5 and TRBJ2-1; TRBD1 matches 10 bases. The CDR3 extends over 15 amino acids. Germline-derived CDR1 and CDR2 are MNHEY and SVGAGI. The V segment lost 6 bases and the J segment 4 bases; nucleotides outside the gene matches: 6.

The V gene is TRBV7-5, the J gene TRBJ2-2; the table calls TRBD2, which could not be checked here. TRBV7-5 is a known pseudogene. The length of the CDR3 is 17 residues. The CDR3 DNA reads TGTGTCAGAAGCTTAGTTTTCTCTAGCGGGAGGGCCGGGGAGCTGTTTTTT. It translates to CVRSLVFSSGRAGELFF.

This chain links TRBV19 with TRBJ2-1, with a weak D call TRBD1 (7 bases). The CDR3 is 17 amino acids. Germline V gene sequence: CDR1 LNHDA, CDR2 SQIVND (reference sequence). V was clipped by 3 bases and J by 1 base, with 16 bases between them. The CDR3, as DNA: TGTGCCAGTAGTATGATAGGAGGGGGCCTTTCCTACAATGAGCAGTTCTTC. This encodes CASSMIGGGLSYNEQFF.

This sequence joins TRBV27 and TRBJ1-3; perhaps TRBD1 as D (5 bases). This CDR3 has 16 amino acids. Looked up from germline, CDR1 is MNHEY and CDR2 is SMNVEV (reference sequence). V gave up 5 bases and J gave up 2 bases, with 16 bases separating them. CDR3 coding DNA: TGTGCCAGCAGTGCGGGGCAGGCGTTGACTGGAAACACCATATATTTT. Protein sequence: CASSAGQALTGNTIYF.

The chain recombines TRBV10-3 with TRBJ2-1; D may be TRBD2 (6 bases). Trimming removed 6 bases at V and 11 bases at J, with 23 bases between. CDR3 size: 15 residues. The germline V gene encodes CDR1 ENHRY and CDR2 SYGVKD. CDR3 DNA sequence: TGTGCCATCAGACAAGGGACTCCGGAGGGCGTTAAGCAGTTCTTC. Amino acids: CAIRQGTPEGVKQFF.

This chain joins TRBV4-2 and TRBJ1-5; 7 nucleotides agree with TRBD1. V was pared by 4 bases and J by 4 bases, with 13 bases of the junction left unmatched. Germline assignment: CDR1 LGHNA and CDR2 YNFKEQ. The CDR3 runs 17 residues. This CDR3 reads CASSPNQGGVNNQPQHF. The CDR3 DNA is TGTGCCAGCAGCCCGAATCAGGGGGGAGTTAATAATCAGCCCCAGCATTTT.

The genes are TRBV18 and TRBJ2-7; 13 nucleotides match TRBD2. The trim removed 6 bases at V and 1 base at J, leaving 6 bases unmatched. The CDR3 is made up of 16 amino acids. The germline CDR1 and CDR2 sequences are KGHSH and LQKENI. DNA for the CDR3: TGTGCCAGCTCCCAGGGACTAGCGGGGACATCCTACGAGCAGTACTTC. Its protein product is CASSQGLAGTSYEQYF.

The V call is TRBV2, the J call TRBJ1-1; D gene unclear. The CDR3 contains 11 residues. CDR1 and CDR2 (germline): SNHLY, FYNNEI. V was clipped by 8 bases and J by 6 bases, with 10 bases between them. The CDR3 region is CASPRSPEAFF. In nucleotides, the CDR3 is TGTGCCAGCCCCAGATCTCCTGAAGCTTTCTTT.

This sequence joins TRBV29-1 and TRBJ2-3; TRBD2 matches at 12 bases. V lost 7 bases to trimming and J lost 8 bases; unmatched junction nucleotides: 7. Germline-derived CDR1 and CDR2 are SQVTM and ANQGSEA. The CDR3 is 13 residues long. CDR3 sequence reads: CSATSGGRGTQYF. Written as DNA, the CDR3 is TGCAGCGCGACTAGCGGGGGCCGAGGTACGCAGTATTTT.